These 26 T cell receptor beta chains originate from one sample sequenced in a study of blood T cell repertoires in COVID-19. Assay: immunoSEQ multiplex PCR; the TCRdb copy retains only in-frame clones and omits some. The sample yields some 190,000 clones, roughly 85% seen once. Sequenced sample: peripheral blood. These receptors all come from a woman older than 75 with active or convalescent COVID-19.

This clone was observed a single time. The V call is TRBV5-1, the J call TRBJ2-3, with 9 positions matching TRBD2. V lost 7 bases and J lost 4; bases outside the gene matches: 10. Germline lookup yields CDR1 SGHRS and CDR2 YFSETQ. The CDR3 runs to 15 residues. CDR3 coding DNA: TGCGCCAGCCCCCCGCGGGGGGGCCGGGCAGATACGCAGTATTTT. It specifies CASPPRGGRADTQYF.

The rearrangement links TRBV19 to TRBJ1-2, with D perhaps TRBD1 (6 bases). Looked up from germline, CDR1 is LNHDA and CDR2 is SQIVND (reference sequence). Trimming took off 5 bases at V and 4 bases at J, with 17 bases between the two ends. The CDR3 loop spans 15 amino acids. The CDR3 sequence is CASSPHRVGAYGYTF. As DNA, the CDR3 is TGTGCCAGTAGTCCTCACAGGGTCGGGGCCTATGGCTACACCTTC.

The chain combines TRBV30 with TRBJ2-5; weak D call: TRBD2 (6 bases). Trimming removed 4 bases from V and 5 bases from J, with 20 bases in between. Germline CDR1 and CDR2: GTSNPN and SVGIG (reference sequence). The CDR3 has 15 residues. The CDR3 loop reads CAWTKGLAGGETQYF. CDR3 bases: TGTGCCTGGACCAAAGGCCTAGCCGGAGGGGAGACCCAGTACTTC.

The J gene is TRBJ2-5, the V gene TRBV7-6; 7 bases agree with TRBD2. The CDR3 totals 14 residues. V was clipped by 1 base and J by 7 bases; unmatched bases: 6. The germline gives CDR1 SGHVS, CDR2 FNYEAQ. Here the CDR3 reads CASSLESRGGTQYF. In nucleotides, the CDR3 is TGTGCCAGCAGCTTAGAATCCCGCGGGGGGACCCAGTACTTC.

The rearrangement joins TRBV2 to TRBJ1-5; TRBD1 matches 7 bases. J lost 8 bases, V lost 6 bases, and 10 bases had no gene match. The CDR3 is 14 amino acids. Germline V CDR1 and CDR2: SNHLY, FYNNEI. The CDR3 region is CASRATGDEKPQHF. CDR3 in DNA: TGTGCCAGCAGGGCCACAGGGGACGAAAAGCCCCAGCATTTT.

The chain is built from TRBV27 and TRBJ1-1; D uncertain. This CDR3 comprises 13 residues. The V end lost 3 bases, the J end lost 6 bases, and 11 bases lay between the germline ends. Germline lookup yields CDR1 MNHEY and CDR2 SMNVEV (reference sequence). CDR3 nucleotide sequence: TGTGCCAGCAGTTTGCGGGTAATGGCTGAAGCTTTCTTT. It codes for CASSLRVMAEAFF.

This chain links TRBV3-1 (or the pseudogene TRBV3-2) with TRBJ1-1, with D possibly being TRBD1 (5 bases). This CDR3 spans 18 amino acids. Germline values: CDR1 LGHDT, CDR2 YNNKEL (reference sequence). Deletions cut 3 bases from V and 6 bases from J, with 26 bases between. The CDR3 sequence: CASSQHGGAHPRGAEAFF. CDR3 DNA: TGTGCCAGCAGCCAGCATGGCGGGGCGCATCCCCGGGGCGCTGAAGCTTTCTTT.

About this clone itself: Within the sample, other DNA sequences also encode this same CDR3. V usage is TRBV5-1 and J usage is TRBJ2-2; the match to TRBD1 covers 7 bases. V shed 4 bases and J 1 base; nucleotides not matched to a gene: 4. Germline CDR1 is SGHRS and CDR2 is YFSETQ. CDR3 length equals 15 residues. The CDR3 nucleotides are TGCGCCAGCAGCCCAAGGACAGGGAACACCGGGGAGCTGTTTTTT. It codes for CASSPRTGNTGELFF.

The chain employs TRBV6-1 and TRBJ1-2; D uncertain. This CDR3 region has 13 residues. V lost 1 base to trimming and J lost 3 bases, with 6 bases between them. Per germline, CDR1 MNHNS and CDR2 SASEGT. The CDR3 region has the DNA TGTGCCAGCAGTGAAGGGTCAGACTATGGCTACACCTTC. Protein: CASSEGSDYGYTF.

V and J are TRBV10-3 and TRBJ2-3; D is uncertain. CDR1 and CDR2 (germline): ENHRY, SYGVKD. V lost 6 bases and J 0 bases, leaving 13 bases between the germline ends. The CDR3 has 15 amino acids. CDR3 region: CAIRSFTSSTDTQYF. CDR3 nucleotide sequence: TGTGCCATCAGGTCCTTTACATCTAGCACAGATACGCAGTATTTT.

The chain joins TRBV6-5 to TRBJ2-1, with TRBD2 identical over 7 bases. Germline CDR1 reads MNHEY; CDR2 reads SVGAGI. V lost 7 bases, J lost 2 bases, and 2 bases stayed unmatched. This CDR3 is built from 13 residues. The chain's CDR3 is CASMGGTYNEQFF. The CDR3 region has the DNA TGTGCCAGCATGGGGGGGACCTACAATGAGCAGTTCTTC.

V usage is TRBV5-6 and J usage is TRBJ2-7; D might be TRBD1 (5 bases). The germline gives CDR1 SGHDT, CDR2 YYEEEE. The CDR3 has 13 residues. The V end was cut by 2 bases, the J end by 5 bases, with 11 bases between. CDR3 sequence (DNA): TGTGCCAGCAGCTTCGTGGGGCAGGACGAGCAGTACTTC. Protein sequence: CASSFVGQDEQYF.

The CDR3 region has the DNA TGTGCCAGCAGCCAAGTTTGGGGGGGTAGCACTGAAGCTTTCTTT. This sequence encodes CASSQVWGGSTEAFF. V and J are TRBV3-1 (or the pseudogene TRBV3-2) and TRBJ1-1, with a possible D match to TRBD1 (5 bases). The CDR3 has 15 amino acids. V lost 1 base to trimming and J lost 4 bases, with 13 bases between them. CDR1 is LGHDT and CDR2 is YNNKEL in the germline V gene (reference sequence).

V and J are TRBV5-1 and TRBJ1-2; 11 positions agree with TRBD1. Germline CDR1 SGHRS, CDR2 YFSETQ. Unmatched junction bases numbered 7, after V lost 4 bases and J lost 5 bases. The CDR3 runs 15 residues. The CDR3 here is CASSPGGTGGYGYTF. DNA for the CDR3: TGCGCCAGCAGCCCCGGCGGGACAGGGGGGTATGGCTACACCTTC.

V is TRBV6-6 and J is TRBJ2-7; a weak D match, TRBD2 (6 bases). The V end lost 4 bases, the J end lost 5 bases, and 15 bases lay between the germline ends. CDR1 is MNHNY, CDR2 SVGAGI, per germline (reference sequence). The CDR3 is 14 amino acids. CDR3 in DNA: TGTGCCAGCAGTTTACTAGGCGGGGCCCACGAGCAGTACTTC. As protein: CASSLLGGAHEQYF.

Worth noting for this clone: Other DNA sequences in this specimen translate into the identical CDR3. The V call is TRBV28, the J call TRBJ1-1; perhaps TRBD1 as D (5 bases). Per germline, CDR1 MDHEN and CDR2 SYDVKM. There are 13 residues in the CDR3. Trimming left V 2 bases short and J 5 bases short, with 9 bases between. The CDR3 coding sequence is TGTGCCAGCAGTTTACCAGGGCGAACTGAAGCTTTCTTT. This encodes CASSLPGRTEAFF.

The CDR3 here is CASSAHRDRLQNAKNIQYF. CDR3 DNA sequence: TGTGCCAGCAGCGCACACCGGGACAGACTACAGAATGCCAAAAACATTCAGTACTTC. The rearrangement uses TRBV7-9 and TRBJ2-4; 7 bases are a match to TRBD1. Germline loops: CDR1 SEHNR, CDR2 FQNEAQ (reference sequence). J was trimmed by 1 base and V by 5 bases; bases with no gene match: 17. The CDR3 covers 19 residues.

This chain connects TRBV10-2 to TRBJ2-2; D uncertain. The CDR3 is 15 residues long. V was shortened by 1 base and J by 0 bases, with 6 bases between the two germline ends. Germline-derived CDR1 and CDR2 are WSHSY and SAAADI. The CDR3 sequence is CASSEYRANTGELFF. The DNA for the CDR3 is TGCGCCAGCAGTGAGTACCGGGCGAACACCGGGGAGCTGTTTTTT.

The chain uses TRBV6-5 and TRBJ2-5; no firm D call. The V end was cut by 7 bases, the J end by 1 base, with 10 bases between. Germline CDR1 reads MNHEY; CDR2 reads SVGAGI. This CDR3 spans 13 amino acids. CDR3 coding DNA: TGTGCCAGCATCCAGGTCCCCCAAGAGACCCAGTACTTC. It translates to CASIQVPQETQYF.

V usage is TRBV5-1 and J usage is TRBJ2-1; 8 bases align to TRBD1. CDR1 and CDR2 (germline): SGHRS, YFSETQ. This CDR3 spans 15 amino acids. The V segment lost 4 bases and the J segment 3 bases; nucleotides outside the gene matches: 6. DNA of the CDR3: TGCGCCAGCAGCGCCGGACAGGGCTACTACAATGAGCAGTTCTTC. This translates into CASSAGQGYYNEQFF.

The chain employs TRBV5-1 and TRBJ2-5; 7 bases align to TRBD1. CDR1 and CDR2 (germline): SGHRS, YFSETQ. With V trimmed by 1 base and J by 3 bases, 6 bases remained unmatched. The CDR3 consists of 15 residues. The CDR3 DNA reads as TGCGCCAGCAGCTTGTACCCTACAGGGGAAGAGACCCAGTACTTC. The encoded protein is CASSLYPTGEETQYF. The full variable domain, completed using reference TRBV5-1 and TRBJ2-5, is KAGVTQTPRYLIKTRGQQVTLSCSPISGHRSVSWYQQTPGQGLQFLFEYFSETQRNKGNFPGRFSGRQFSNSRSEMNVSTLELGDSALYLCASSLYPTGEETQYFGPGTRLLVL.

The chain employs TRBV30 and TRBJ1-1; tentative D call: TRBD1 (6 bases). CDR3 length equals 14 residues. From germline, CDR1 is GTSNPN and CDR2 SVGIG (reference sequence). V lost 3 bases to trimming and J lost 2 bases, with 13 bases between them. CDR3 nucleotide sequence: TGTGCCTGGAGATTAGGGGGTACTAACACTGAAGCTTTCTTT. It codes for CAWRLGGTNTEAFF.

This clone has a single count. The junction departs from the called germline gene at one end, perhaps through a read error. The chain employs TRBV19 and TRBJ1-2, with a weak D call TRBD1 (6 bases). The germline gives CDR1 LNHDA, CDR2 SQIVND (reference sequence). The CDR3 is made up of 12 amino acids. In DNA, the CDR3 is TGTGCCAGTAGTCAGAGCGGGACACTATTCGCCTTC. This sequence encodes CASSQSGTLFAF.

The genes are TRBV2 and TRBJ1-6; 7 bases fit TRBD1. The CDR3 is 13 amino acids. After removal of 6 bases from V and 7 bases from J, the junction contained 3 bases not matched to a gene. Germline-derived CDR1 and CDR2 are SNHLY and FYNNEI. CDR3 amino acids: CASRPTGNSPLHF. The CDR3 nucleotides read TGTGCCAGCAGACCGACAGGGAATTCACCCCTCCACTTT.

The rearrangement links TRBV2 to TRBJ2-3, with unresolved D. Between the trimmed V and J ends, which lost 9 bases and 2 bases, there was a span of 6 bases. CDR1 SNHLY and CDR2 FYNNEI come from the germline V gene. The CDR3 runs to 11 residues. CDR3 loop: CASTNTDTQYF. The CDR3 coding sequence is TGTGCCAGTACAAACACAGATACGCAGTATTTT.

The genes are TRBV18 and TRBJ2-5; maybe TRBD1 (5 bases). Germline V gene sequence: CDR1 KGHSH, CDR2 LQKENI. The CDR3 has 13 residues. With 6 bases removed from V and 3 bases from J, the gap between germline ends came to 11 bases. The CDR3 here is CASSRQIEETQYF. As DNA, the CDR3 is TGTGCCAGCTCGCGACAGATAGAAGAGACCCAGTACTTC.